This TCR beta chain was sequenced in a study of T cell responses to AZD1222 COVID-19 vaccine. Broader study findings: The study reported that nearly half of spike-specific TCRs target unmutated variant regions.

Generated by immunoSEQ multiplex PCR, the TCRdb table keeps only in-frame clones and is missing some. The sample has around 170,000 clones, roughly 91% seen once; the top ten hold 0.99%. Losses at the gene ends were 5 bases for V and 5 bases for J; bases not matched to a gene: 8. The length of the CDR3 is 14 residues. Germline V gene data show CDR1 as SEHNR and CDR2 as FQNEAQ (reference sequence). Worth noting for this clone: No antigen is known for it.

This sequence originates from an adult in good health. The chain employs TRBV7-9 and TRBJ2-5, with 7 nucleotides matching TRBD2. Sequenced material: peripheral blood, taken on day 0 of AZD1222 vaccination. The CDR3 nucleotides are TGTGCCAGCAGCCCTACGACTAGCTGGGAGACCCAGTACTTC. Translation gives CASSPTTSWETQYF.